This T cell receptor (beta chain) was recovered during a study of neurological immune-mediated disorders (dated by TCRdb to the late 2010s). Regarding the study in general: Peripheral blood TCR-beta repertoires from patients with HTLV-I-associated myelopathy (HAM/TSP), patients with multiple sclerosis, and healthy controls were compared in the study using UMI-based sequencing. Of the roughly 70 subjects in the cohort, approximately 15 were HAM/TSP patients, around 35 were multiple sclerosis patients, and roughly 20 were healthy controls. The approximately 110 TCR-beta libraries included longitudinal samples, technical triplicates and paired sorted CD4+ and CD8+ T-cell subsets alongside PBMC samples. Overall study outcomes, separate from this receptor: No identical CDR3 amino acid sequences were found to be shared among expanded clones across subjects, suggesting that TCR-beta repertoires were private in all groups. The highest TCR clonal expansion was observed in HAM/TSP patients, whereas the lowest was observed in MS patients, even when compared with healthy controls.

cDNA synthesis used template-switch 5'RACE with a primer carrying a 10-nucleotide random unique molecular identifier tagging each TCR transcript. Every sequencing run yielded over 200 million TCR-beta sequences covering 15-18 subjects. The RNeasy kit was used for extraction of total RNA. The KAPA Real-time Library Amplification kit was used to amplify TCR-beta VDJ regions with primers targeting the TCR constant region and the 5'RACE anchor. A first PCR added sample indexes and Illumina adaptors, after which a second PCR increased the library yield. After Ampure bead purification, the roughly 650 bp TCR product was size-selected on a 2% E-gel SizeSelection system. Library quality was checked on a Bioanalyzer, concentration was measured with Qubit, and libraries were quantified with the Kapa Library Quantification kit before pooling. An Illumina HiSeq 2500 was used to sequence the libraries paired-end at 2 x 150 bp. To increase sequence diversity, about 23-32% phiX was spiked into each library pool. Under the source paper's analysis protocol: Quality-filtered reads were processed with the UMI-based MiGEC pipeline, and over 80% of raw TCR sequences were removed by the MiGEC pipeline during error correction. VDJ genes were aligned to IMGT germline references, and clonotypes were defined by unique CDR3 amino acid sequence plus V-J genes. Clonal expansion, Shannon diversity, and CDR3 relatedness (CalcPairwiseDistances, ClusterSamples) were evaluated with VDJtools, and phylogenetic trees were built with CLCbio workbench. A clone was classed as expanded if it had 8 or more unique UMIs, a cutoff based on coefficient-of-variation modelling across technical triplicates. TCRdb took the public reads, trimmed them with fastp at Q25, ran MiXCR for clone calling and kept in-frame beta chains. Rows are unified per CDR3 protein, each entry keeping the most common DNA and genes. Clone size and V and J calls follow TCRdb, not the original study. This sample lists tens of thousands of distinct CDR3 sequences; about 13% were detected once. The top ten clonotypes cover roughly 10% of the sample.

Ten or more counts support this clonotype. Its antigen remains undetermined. No per-base quality is available; no much larger clone lies one base away. For unsorted PBMC libraries, 2 million PBMCs were used after storage in RNAlater at -80 degrees C until RNA extraction. Peripheral blood was subjected to Ficoll-Hypaque density gradient centrifugation to isolate PBMCs, which were then cryopreserved in liquid nitrogen. V is cut back by 5 bases and J by 3 bases, with 4 bases in the junction unmatched. Reading the germline V gene (reference sequence) gives CDR1 SEHNR and CDR2 FQNEAQ. From the cysteine up to the phenylalanine, the CDR3 has a length of 13 residues. Of the read, only the CDR3 DNA is kept; its 39 bases are in frame from base 1.

Sequencing input: PBMCs. The sequence is built from TRBV7-9 and TRBJ2-7; 7 bases in the junction line up with TRBD1. This TCR came from a woman in her sixties with HTLV-1-associated myelopathy (HAM/TSP). CDR3 reads: CASSPGQSYEQYF. The DNA sequence is given as TGTGCCAGCAGCCCGGGACAGAGCTACGAGCAGTACTTC.